This T cell receptor (beta chain) was identified in a study of T-cell reconstitution after alpha-beta-depleted transplantation in children. V lost 5 bases, J lost 6 bases, and 9 bases stayed unmatched. The CDR3 runs 17 residues. Looked up from germline, CDR1 is SGHAT and CDR2 is FQNNGV. The TCRbeta library was prepared with unique molecular identifiers. TCRdb reanalysed the PCR reads using MiXCR and keeps one entry per CDR3 protein. The sample shows almost 500,000 distinct CDR3 sequences, around 13% of them seen only once. The sample consisted of PBMCs from the stem cell graft donor, taken from the stem cell graft. The V gene is TRBV11-2, the J gene TRBJ2-5; 16 bases line up with TRBD2. This TCR was recovered from a human donor who donated a stem cell graft to a child with combined immunodeficiency. The CDR3 reads CASSQGTSGGAGQTQYF. For the CDR3, the DNA is TGTGCCAGCAGCCAAGGGACTAGCGGGGGGGCCGGGCAGACCCAGTACTTC. The full variable domain, its missing parts supplied by reference TRBV11-2 and TRBJ2-5, is EAGVAQSPRYKIIEKRQSVAFWCNPISGHATLYWYQQILGQGPKLLIQFQNNGVVDDSQLPKDRFSAERLKGVDSTLKIQPAKLEDSAVYLCASSQGTSGGAGQTQYFGPGTRLLVL.